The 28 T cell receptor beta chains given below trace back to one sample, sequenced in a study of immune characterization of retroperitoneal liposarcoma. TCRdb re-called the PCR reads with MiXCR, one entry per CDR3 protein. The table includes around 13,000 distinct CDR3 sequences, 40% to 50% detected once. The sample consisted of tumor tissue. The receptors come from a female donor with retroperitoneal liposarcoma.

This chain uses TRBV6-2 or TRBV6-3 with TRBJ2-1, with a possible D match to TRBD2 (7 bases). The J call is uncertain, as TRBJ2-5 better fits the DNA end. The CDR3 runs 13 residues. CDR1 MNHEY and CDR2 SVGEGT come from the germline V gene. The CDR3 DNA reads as TGTGCCAGCAGGAGAGGGGGGGGAGAGACCCAGTACTTC. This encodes CASRRGGGETQYF.

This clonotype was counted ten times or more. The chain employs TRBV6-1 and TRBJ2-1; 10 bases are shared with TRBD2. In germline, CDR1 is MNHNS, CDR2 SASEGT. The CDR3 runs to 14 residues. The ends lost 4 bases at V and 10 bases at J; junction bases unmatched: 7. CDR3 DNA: TGTGCCAGCAGTGTGATAGCGGGGGGCTACGAGCAGTTCTTC. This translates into CASSVIAGGYEQFF.

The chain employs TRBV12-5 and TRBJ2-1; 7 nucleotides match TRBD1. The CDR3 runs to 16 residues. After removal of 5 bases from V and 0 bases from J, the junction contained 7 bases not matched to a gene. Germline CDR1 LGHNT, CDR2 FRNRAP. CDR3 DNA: TGTGCTAGTGGTAAAGAACAGGGGAGCTCCTACAATGAGCAGTTCTTC. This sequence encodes CASGKEQGSSYNEQFF.

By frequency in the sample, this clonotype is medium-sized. CDR3 in DNA: TGTGCCAGCAGCTTAGCCCCAACTAGCGGGAAAGGGAATGAGCAGTACTTC. It translates to CASSLAPTSGKGNEQYF. This chain connects TRBV7-2 to TRBJ2-1; TRBD2 matches 10 bases. The end of the DNA aligns better with TRBJ2-7, so the J call may be wrong. The germline V gene has CDR1 SGHTA and CDR2 FQGNSA. This CDR3 contains 17 residues.

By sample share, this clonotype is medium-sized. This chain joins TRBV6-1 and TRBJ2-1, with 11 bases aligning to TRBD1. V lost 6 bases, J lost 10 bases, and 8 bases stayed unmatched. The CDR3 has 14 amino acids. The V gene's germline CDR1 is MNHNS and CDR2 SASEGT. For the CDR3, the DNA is TGTGCCAGCAGCGGACAGGGGGCCGTCTACGAGCAGTTCTTC. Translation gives CASSGQGAVYEQFF.

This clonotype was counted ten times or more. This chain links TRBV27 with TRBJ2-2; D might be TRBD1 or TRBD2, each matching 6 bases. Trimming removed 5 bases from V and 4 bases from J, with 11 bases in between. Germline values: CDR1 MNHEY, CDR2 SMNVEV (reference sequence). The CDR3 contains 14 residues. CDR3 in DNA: TGTGCCAGCAGTCTACAGGGAGGCACCGGGGAGCTGTTTTTT. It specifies CASSLQGGTGELFF.

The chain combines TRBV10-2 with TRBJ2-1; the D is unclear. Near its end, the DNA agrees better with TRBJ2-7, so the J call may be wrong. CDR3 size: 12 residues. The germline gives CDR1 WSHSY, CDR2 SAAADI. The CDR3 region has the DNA TGCGCCAGCAGTGAGAACATTTACGAGCAGTACTTC. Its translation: CASSENIYEQYF.

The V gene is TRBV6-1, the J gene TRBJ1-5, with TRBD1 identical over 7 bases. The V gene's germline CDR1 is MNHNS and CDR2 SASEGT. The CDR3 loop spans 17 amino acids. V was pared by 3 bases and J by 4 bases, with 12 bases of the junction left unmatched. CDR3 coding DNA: TGTGCCAGCAGTGACCTCTTCCCGGGACAGCCTAATCAGCCCCAGCATTTT. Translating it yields CASSDLFPGQPNQPQHF.

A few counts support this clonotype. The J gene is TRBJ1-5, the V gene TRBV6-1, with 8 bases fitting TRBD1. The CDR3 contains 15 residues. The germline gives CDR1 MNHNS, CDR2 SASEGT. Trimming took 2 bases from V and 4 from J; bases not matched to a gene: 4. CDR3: CASSEWGTGNQPQHF. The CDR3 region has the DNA TGTGCCAGCAGTGAATGGGGGACAGGTAATCAGCCCCAGCATTTT.

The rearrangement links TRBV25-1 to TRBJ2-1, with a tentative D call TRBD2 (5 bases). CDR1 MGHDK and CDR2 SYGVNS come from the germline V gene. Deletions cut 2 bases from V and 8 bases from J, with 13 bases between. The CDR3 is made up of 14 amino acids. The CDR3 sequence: CASSEEGLVHEQFF. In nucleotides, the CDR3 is TGTGCCAGCAGTGAAGAGGGTCTAGTCCATGAGCAGTTCTTC. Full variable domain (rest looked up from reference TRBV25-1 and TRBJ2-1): EADIYQTPRYLVIGTGKKITLECSQTMGHDKMYWYQQDPGMELHLIHYSYGVNSTEKGDLSSESTVSRIRTEHFPLTLESARPSHTSQYLCASSEEGLVHEQFFGPGTRLTVL.

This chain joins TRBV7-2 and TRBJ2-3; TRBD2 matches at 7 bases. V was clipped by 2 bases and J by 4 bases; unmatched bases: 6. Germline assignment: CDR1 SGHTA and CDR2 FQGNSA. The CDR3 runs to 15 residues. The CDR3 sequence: CASSLKAGRADTQYF. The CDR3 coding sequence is TGTGCCAGCAGCTTAAAAGCGGGAAGGGCAGATACGCAGTATTTT.

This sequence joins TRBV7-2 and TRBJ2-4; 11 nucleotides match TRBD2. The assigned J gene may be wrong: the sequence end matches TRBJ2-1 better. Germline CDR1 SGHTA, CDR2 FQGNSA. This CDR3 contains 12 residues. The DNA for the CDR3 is TGTGCCAGCAGCCATGGGACTAGCGGGCAGTTCTTC. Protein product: CASSHGTSGQFF.

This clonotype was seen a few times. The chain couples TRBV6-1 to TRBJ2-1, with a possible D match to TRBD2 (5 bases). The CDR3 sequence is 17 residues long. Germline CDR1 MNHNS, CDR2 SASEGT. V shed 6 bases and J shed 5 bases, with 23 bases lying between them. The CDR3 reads CASSDVQEVEVNNEQFF. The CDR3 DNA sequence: TGTGCCAGCAGCGACGTTCAGGAGGTGGAGGTTAACAATGAGCAGTTCTTC.

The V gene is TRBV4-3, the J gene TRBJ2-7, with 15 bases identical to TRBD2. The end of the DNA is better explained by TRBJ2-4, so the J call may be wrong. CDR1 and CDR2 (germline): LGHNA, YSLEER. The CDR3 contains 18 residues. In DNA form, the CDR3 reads TGCGCCAGCAGCCCCGGACTAGCGGGGGGGCCGGGAAAAAACATTCAGTACTTC. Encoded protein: CASSPGLAGGPGKNIQYF.

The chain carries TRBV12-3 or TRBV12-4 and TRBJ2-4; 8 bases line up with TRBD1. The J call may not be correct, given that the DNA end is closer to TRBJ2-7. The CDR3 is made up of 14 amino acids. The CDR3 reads CASSFGTGFYEQYF. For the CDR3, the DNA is TGTGCCAGCAGTTTTGGGACAGGCTTCTACGAGCAGTACTTC.

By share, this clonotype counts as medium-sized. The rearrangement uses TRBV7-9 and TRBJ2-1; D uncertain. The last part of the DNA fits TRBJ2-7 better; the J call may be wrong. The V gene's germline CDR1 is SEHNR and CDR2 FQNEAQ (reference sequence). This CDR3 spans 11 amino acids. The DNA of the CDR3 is TGTGCCACTACGTCCATCTACGAGCAGTACTTC. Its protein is CATTSIYEQYF.

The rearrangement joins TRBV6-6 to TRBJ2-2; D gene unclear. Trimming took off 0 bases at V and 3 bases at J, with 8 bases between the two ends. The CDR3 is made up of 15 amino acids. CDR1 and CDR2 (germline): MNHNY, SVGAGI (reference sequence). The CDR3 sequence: CASSYSSTYTGELFF. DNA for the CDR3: TGTGCCAGCAGTTACTCATCCACCTACACCGGGGAGCTGTTTTTT.

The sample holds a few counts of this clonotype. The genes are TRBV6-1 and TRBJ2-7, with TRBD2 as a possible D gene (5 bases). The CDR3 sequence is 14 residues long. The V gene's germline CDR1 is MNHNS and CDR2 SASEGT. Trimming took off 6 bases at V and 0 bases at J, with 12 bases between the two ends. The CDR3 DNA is TGTGCCAGCAGACCTAGCCAGAGCTCCTACGAGCAGTACTTC. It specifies CASRPSQSSYEQYF.

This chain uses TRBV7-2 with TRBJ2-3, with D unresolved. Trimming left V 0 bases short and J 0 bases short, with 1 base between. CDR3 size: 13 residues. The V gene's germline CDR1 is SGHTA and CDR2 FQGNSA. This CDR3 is CASSLASTDTQYF. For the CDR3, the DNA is TGTGCCAGCAGCTTAGCTAGCACAGATACGCAGTATTTT.

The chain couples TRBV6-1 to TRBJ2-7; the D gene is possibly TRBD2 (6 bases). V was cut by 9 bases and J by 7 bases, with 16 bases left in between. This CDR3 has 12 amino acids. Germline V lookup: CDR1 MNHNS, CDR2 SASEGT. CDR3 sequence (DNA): TGTGCCAGGGGGGGACCTCCGGGGGAGCAGTACTTC. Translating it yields CARGGPPGEQYF.

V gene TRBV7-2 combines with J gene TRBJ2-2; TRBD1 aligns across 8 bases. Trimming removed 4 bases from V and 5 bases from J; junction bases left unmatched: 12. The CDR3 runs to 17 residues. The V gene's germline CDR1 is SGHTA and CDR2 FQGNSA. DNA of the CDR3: TGTGCCAGCAGCTCCCCCCGGACAGGGATTTTTACCGGGGAGCTGTTTTTT. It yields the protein CASSSPRTGIFTGELFF.

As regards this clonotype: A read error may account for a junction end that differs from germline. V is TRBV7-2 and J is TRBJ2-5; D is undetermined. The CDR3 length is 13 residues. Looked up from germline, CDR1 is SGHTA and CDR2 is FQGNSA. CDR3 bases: TGTGCCAGCAGCGGCGGACGACAAGAGTCCCAGTACTTC. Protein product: CASSGGRQESQYF.

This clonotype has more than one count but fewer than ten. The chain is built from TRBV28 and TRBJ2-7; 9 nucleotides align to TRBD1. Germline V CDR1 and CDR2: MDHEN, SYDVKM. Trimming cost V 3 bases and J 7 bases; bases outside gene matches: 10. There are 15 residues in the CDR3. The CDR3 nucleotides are TGTGCCAGCAGTTTTCTGGGACAGGGCCACAATGAGCAGTACTTC. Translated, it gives CASSFLGQGHNEQYF.

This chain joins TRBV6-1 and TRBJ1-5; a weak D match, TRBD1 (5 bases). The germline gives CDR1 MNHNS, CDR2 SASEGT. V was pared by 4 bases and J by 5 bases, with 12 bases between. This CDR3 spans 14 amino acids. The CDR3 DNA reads TGTGCCAGCAGTGTGGTAGGGGCTGATCAGCCCCAGCATTTT. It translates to CASSVVGADQPQHF.

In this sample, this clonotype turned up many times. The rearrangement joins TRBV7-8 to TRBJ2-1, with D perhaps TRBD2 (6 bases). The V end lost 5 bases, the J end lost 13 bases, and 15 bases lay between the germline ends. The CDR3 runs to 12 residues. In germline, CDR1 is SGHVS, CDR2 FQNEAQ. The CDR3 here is CASSSSGETQFF. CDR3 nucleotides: TGTGCCAGCAGCAGTTCGGGAGAGACCCAGTTCTTC. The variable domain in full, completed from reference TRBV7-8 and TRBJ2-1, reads GAGVSQSPRYKVAKRGQDVALRCDPISGHVSLFWYQQALGQGPEFLTYFQNEAQLDKSGLPSDRFFAERPEGSVSTLKIQRTQQEDSAVYLCASSSSGETQFFGPGTRLTVL.

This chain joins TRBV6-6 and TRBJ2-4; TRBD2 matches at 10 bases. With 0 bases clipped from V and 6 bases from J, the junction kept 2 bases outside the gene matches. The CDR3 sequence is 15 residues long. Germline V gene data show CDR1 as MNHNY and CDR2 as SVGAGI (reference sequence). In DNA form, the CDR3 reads TGTGCCAGCAGTTACTCGGCTAGCGGGAGAAACATTCAGTACTTC. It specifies CASSYSASGRNIQYF.

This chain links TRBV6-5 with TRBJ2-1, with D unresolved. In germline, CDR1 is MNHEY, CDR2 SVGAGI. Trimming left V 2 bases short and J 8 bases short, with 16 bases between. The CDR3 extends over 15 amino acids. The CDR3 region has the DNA TGTGCCAGCAGTTACCGCGTGGTCCCCGGAGATGAGCAGTTCTTC. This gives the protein CASSYRVVPGDEQFF.

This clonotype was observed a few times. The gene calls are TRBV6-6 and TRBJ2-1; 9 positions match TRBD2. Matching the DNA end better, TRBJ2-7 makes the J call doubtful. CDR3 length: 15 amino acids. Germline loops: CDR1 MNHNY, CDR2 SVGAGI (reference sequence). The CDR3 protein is CASSYSAGGLDEQYF. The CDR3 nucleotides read TGTGCCAGCAGTTACTCGGCGGGAGGGTTGGATGAGCAGTACTTC.